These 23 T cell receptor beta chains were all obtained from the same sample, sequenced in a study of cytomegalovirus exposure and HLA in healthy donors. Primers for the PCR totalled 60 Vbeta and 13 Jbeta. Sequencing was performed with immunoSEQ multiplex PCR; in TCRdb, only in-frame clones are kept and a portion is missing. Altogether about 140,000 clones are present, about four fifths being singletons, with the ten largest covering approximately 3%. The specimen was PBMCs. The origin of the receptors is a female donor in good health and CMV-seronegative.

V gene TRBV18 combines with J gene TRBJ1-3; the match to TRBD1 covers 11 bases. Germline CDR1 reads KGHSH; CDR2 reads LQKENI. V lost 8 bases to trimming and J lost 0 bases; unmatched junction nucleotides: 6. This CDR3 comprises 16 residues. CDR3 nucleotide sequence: TGTGCCAGCGGCCGGGACAGGGGGTTCTCTGGAAACACCATATATTTT. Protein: CASGRDRGFSGNTIYF.

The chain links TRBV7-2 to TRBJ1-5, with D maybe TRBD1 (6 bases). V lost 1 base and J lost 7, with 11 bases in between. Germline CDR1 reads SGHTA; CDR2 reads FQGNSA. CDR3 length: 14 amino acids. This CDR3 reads CASSLGYREQPQHF. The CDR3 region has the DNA TGTGCCAGCAGCTTAGGCTACAGGGAACAGCCCCAGCATTTT.

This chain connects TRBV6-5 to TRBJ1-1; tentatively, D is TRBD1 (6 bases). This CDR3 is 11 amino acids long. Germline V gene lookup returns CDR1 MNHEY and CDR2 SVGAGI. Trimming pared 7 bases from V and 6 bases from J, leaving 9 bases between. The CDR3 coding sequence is TGTGCCAGCACTCAGGGGCCTGAAGCTTTCTTT. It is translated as CASTQGPEAFF.

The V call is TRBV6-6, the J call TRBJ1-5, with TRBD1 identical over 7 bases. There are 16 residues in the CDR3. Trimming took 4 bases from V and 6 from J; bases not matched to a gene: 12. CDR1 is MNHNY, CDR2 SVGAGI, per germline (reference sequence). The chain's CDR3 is CASSSTATGEFQPQHF. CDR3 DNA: TGTGCCAGCAGTTCCACAGCCACAGGGGAGTTTCAGCCCCAGCATTTT.

This chain's CDR3 is CAWSVSLARYNEQFF. CDR3 nucleotide sequence: TGTGCCTGGAGTGTATCACTAGCTAGGTACAATGAGCAGTTCTTC. The chain links TRBV30 to TRBJ2-1; D may be TRBD2 (6 bases). CDR1 is GTSNPN, CDR2 SVGIG, per germline (reference sequence). This CDR3 contains 15 residues. V lost 0 bases to trimming and J lost 4 bases, with 13 bases between them.

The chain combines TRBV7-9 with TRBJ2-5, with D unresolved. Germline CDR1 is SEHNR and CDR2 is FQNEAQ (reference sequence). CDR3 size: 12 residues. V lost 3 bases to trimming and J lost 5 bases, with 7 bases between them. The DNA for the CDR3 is TGTGCCAGCAGCTTTCATGGCGAGACCCAGTACTTC. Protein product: CASSFHGETQYF.

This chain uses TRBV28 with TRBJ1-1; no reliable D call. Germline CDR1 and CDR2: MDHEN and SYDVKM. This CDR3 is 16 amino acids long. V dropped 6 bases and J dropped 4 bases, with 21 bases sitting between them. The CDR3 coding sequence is TGTGCCAGCAGCCCGAATCTCCGGCCCCGGGGCACTGAAGCTTTCTTT. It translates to CASSPNLRPRGTEAFF.

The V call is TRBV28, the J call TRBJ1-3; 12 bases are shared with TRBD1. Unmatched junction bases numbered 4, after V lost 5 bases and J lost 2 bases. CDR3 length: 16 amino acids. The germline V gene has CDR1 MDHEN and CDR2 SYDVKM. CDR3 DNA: TGTGCCAGCAGTGCCCGGGACAGGGGGCCTGGAAACACCATATATTTT. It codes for CASSARDRGPGNTIYF.

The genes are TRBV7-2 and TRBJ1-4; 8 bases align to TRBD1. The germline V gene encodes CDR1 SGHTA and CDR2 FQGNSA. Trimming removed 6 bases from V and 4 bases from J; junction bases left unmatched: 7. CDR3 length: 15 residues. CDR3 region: CASREGDRNNEKLFF. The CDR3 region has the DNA TGTGCCAGCAGGGAGGGGGACAGGAATAATGAAAAACTGTTTTTT.

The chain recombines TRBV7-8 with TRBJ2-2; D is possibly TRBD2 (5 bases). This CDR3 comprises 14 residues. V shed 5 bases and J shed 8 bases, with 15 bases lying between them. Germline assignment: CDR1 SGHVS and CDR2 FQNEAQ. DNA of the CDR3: TGTGCCAGCAGCGGGCGGGCCCTACGGGGGGAGCTGTTTTTT. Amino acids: CASSGRALRGELFF.

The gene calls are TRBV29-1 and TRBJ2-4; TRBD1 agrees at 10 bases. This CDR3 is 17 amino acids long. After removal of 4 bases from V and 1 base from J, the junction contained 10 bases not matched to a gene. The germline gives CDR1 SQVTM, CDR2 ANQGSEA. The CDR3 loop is CSVVVNVGQGAKNIQYF. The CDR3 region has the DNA TGCAGCGTTGTGGTGAATGTGGGACAGGGGGCCAAAAACATTCAGTACTTC.

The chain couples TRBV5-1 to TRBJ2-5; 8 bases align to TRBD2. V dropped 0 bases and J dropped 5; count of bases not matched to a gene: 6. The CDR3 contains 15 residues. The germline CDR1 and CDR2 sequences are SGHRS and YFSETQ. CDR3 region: CASSLAGGAFETQYF. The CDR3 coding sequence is TGCGCCAGCAGCTTGGCCGGGGGGGCCTTTGAGACCCAGTACTTC.

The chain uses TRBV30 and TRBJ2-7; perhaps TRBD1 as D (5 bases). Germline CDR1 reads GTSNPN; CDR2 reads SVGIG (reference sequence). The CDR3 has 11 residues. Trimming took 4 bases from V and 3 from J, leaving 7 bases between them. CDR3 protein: CAWTDSYEQYF. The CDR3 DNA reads TGTGCCTGGACCGACAGCTACGAGCAGTACTTC.

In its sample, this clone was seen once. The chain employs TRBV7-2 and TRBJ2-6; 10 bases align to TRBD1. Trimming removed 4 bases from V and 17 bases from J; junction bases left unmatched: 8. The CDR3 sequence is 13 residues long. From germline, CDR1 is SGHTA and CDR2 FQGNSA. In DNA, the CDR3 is TGTGCCAGCAGCTCGAAGGACAGGGGGGGAATGACTTTC. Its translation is CASSSKDRGGMTF.

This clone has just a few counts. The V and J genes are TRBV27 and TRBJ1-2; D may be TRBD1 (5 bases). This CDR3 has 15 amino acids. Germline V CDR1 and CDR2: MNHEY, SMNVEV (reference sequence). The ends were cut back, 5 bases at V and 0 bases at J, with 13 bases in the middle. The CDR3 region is CASSPLDKSNYGYTF. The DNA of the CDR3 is TGTGCCAGCAGTCCCCTGGACAAGTCTAACTATGGCTACACCTTC.

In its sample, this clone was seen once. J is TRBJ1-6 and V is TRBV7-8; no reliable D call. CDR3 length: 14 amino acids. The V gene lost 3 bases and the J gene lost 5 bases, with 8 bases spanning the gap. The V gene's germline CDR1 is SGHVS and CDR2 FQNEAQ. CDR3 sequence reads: CASSLRGNNSPLHF. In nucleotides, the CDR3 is TGTGCCAGCAGCTTGAGAGGGAATAATTCACCCCTCCACTTT.

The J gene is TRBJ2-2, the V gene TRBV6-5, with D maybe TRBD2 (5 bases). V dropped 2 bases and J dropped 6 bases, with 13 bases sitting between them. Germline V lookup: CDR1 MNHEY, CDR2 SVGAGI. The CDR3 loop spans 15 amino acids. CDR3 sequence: CASSYLRSGSGELFF. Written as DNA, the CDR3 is TGTGCCAGCAGTTACCTACGCTCGGGATCCGGGGAGCTGTTTTTT.

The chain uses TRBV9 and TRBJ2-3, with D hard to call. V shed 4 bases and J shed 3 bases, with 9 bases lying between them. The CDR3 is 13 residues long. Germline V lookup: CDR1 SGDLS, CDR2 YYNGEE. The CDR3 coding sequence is TGTGCCAGCAGCCCCCCCCTAACAGATACGCAGTATTTT. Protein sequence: CASSPPLTDTQYF.

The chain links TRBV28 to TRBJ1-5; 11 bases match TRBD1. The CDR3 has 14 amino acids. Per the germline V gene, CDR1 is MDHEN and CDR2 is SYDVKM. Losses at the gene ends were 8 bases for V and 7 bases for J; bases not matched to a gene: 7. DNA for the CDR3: TGTGCCAGCGACGACGGGACAGGGGGACAGCCCCAGCATTTT. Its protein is CASDDGTGGQPQHF.

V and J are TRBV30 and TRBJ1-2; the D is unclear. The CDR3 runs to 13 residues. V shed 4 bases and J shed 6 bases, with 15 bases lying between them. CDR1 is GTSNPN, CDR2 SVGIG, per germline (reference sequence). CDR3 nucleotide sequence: TGTGCCTGGACACGGAGCCTGGGTGATGGCTACACCTTC. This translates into CAWTRSLGDGYTF.

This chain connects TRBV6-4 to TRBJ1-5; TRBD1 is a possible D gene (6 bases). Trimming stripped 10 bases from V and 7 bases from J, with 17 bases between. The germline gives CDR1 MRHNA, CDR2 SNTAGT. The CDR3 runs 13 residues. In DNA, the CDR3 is TGTGCCAACCGACAGGCCCAAAGACAGCCCCAGCATTTT. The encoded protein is CANRQAQRQPQHF.

The CDR3 nucleotides are TGTGCCAGCAGTGTTCAACGACAGGGGGCGGCTAGTCCTTTCTTT. This gives the protein CASSVQRQGAASPFF. The chain carries TRBV2 and TRBJ1-1, with 10 positions matching TRBD1. The CDR3 length is 15 residues. The J segment lost 12 bases and the V segment lost 4 bases, leaving 14 bases of the junction unmatched. Germline V gives CDR1 SNHLY, CDR2 FYNNEI. The variable domain in full, completed from reference TRBV2 and TRBJ1-1, reads EPEVTQTPSHQVTQMGQEVILRCVPISNHLYFYWYRQILGQKVEFLVSFYNNEISEKSEIFDDQFSVERPDGSNFTLKIRSTKLEDSAMYFCASSVQRQGAASPFFGQGTRLTVV.

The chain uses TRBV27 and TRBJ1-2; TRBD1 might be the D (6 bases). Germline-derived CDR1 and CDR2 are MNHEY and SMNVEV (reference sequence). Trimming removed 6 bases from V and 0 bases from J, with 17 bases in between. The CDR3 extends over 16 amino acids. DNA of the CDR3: TGTGCCAGCAGCCGGGACATCGGACTAGCTAACTATGGCTACACCTTC. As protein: CASSRDIGLANYGYTF.